A selection of T cell receptor beta chains follows, all from one sample in a study of blood T cell repertoires in COVID-19. Only in-frame clones appear in the TCRdb table, and some are missing; sequencing was by immunoSEQ multiplex PCR. The sample has about 160,000 clones; roughly 84% are singletons. Sequences were obtained from peripheral blood. These receptors came from a woman aged 50 to 65 with COVID-19, enrolled during active disease. The CDR3 runs from the conserved cysteine through the conserved F or W. Fields, in order: V gene, D gene, J gene, CDR3 DNA, CDR3 protein. D genes are given only for firm matches.

>TRBV7-2|.|TRBJ2-2
TGTGCCAGCAGCTTAGGTCTAGCGCTCACCGGGGAGCTGTTTTTT
CASSLGLALTGELFF
>TRBV4-2|TRBD2|TRBJ2-7
TGTGCCAGCAGCCAAGATCGACTAGCGGGGAACGAGCAGTACTTC
CASSQDRLAGNEQYF
>TRBV10-3|.|TRBJ2-7
TGTGCCATCAGTAACCGGGACATCTACGAGCAGTACTTC
CAISNRDIYEQYF
>TRBV3-1/TRBV3-2|TRBD1|TRBJ2-5
TGTGCCAGCAGCCACTACAGGGGGCGGACGGAGACCCAGTACTTC
CASSHYRGRTETQYF
>TRBV15|.|TRBJ2-7
TGTGCCACCAGCCTGGCAGGGGGGTACGAGCAGTACTTC
CATSLAGGYEQYF
>TRBV6-5|TRBD1|TRBJ1-3
TGTGCCAGCAGGTTAGGACAGGGGGCTGGAAACACCATATATTTT
CASRLGQGAGNTIYF
>TRBV12-3/TRBV12-4|.|TRBJ1-4
TGTGCCAGCAGTTTGACAGGAGGAAAACTGTTTTTT
CASSLTGGKLFF
>TRBV7-9|.|TRBJ1-1
TGTGCCAGCAGCCGAGCGGGCTCTTCCGGGGAAGCTTTCTTT
CASSRAGSSGEAFF
>TRBV4-1|.|TRBJ1-6
TGCGCCAGCAGCCAAGACTATTTACGGTATAATTCACCCCTCCACTTT
CASSQDYLRYNSPLHF
>TRBV3-1/TRBV3-2|.|TRBJ2-5
TGTGCCAGCAGTCCGGGACACCTGTACCAAGAGACCCAGTACTTC
CASSPGHLYQETQYF
>TRBV27|TRBD2|TRBJ2-2
TGTGCCAGCAGTCAAAGCGGGGGAGACACCGGGGAGCTGTTTTTT
CASSQSGGDTGELFF